These 7 T cell receptor beta chains originate from one sample sequenced in a study of CD8 T cells in ankylosing spondylitis. Study outcomes and limitations: Typical of ankylosing spondylitis blood, it appeared, was a TCR beta motif of under 10 highly homologous variants.

In TCRdb, the 5' RACE reads were re-called with MiXCR into one record per CDR3 protein. The sample contains approximately 500,000 distinct CDR3 sequences, about 13% of which appear only once. These receptors have no known antigen. Source material: blood, either unsorted or a sorted T cell fraction (not recorded which). Receptors originate from a male donor with ankylosing spondylitis.

The chain has TRBV3-1 and TRBJ1-1; D is perhaps TRBD1 (5 bases). CDR3 length equals 13 residues. The ends were cut back, 4 bases at V and 4 bases at J, with 10 bases in the middle. The germline V gene has CDR1 LGHDT and CDR2 YNNKEL (reference sequence). The CDR3 DNA reads as TGTGCCAGCAGCCGCCGGGACGGCACTGAAGCTTTCTTT. Translation: CASSRRDGTEAFF.

V usage is TRBV20-1 and J usage is TRBJ1-3; maybe TRBD1 (5 bases). The CDR3 length is 13 residues. Trimming left V 4 bases short and J 2 bases short, with 9 bases between. Germline loops: CDR1 DFQATT, CDR2 SNEGSKA (reference sequence). The CDR3 sequence is CSATQGTGNTIYF. CDR3 DNA: TGCAGTGCTACCCAGGGAACTGGAAACACCATATATTTT.

This clonotype was found a few times. The chain recombines TRBV6-1 with TRBJ2-1; 8 bases line up with TRBD2. The CDR3 runs 14 residues. With 1 base clipped from V and 8 bases from J, the junction kept 4 bases outside the gene matches. Looked up from germline, CDR1 is MNHNS and CDR2 is SASEGT. CDR3 amino acids: CASSEGLASDEQFF. The CDR3 nucleotides are TGTGCCAGCAGTGAAGGACTAGCGTCCGATGAGCAGTTCTTC.

This clonotype was recorded many times. In nucleotides, the CDR3 is TGCAGTGCCGCGGGGGAGAACACTGAAGCTTTCTTT. Translation: CSAAGENTEAFF. The chain recombines TRBV20-1 with TRBJ1-1, with D tentatively TRBD1 (5 bases). This CDR3 comprises 12 residues. V lost 6 bases to trimming and J lost 1 base, with 9 bases between them. CDR1 and CDR2 (germline): DFQATT, SNEGSKA (reference sequence).

This clonotype has ten or more counts. The rearrangement uses TRBV5-6 and TRBJ2-5; D is uncertain. This CDR3 has 15 residues. CDR1 SGHDT and CDR2 YYEEEE come from the germline V gene. V shed 0 bases and J shed 0 bases, with 9 bases lying between them. The CDR3 DNA reads TGTGCCAGCAGCTTGGTTAGGAGTTACCAAGAGACCCAGTACTTC. This codes for CASSLVRSYQETQYF.

The V and J genes are TRBV20-1 and TRBJ2-5; TRBD2 is a possible D gene (5 bases). With 6 bases removed from V and 3 bases from J, the gap between germline ends came to 11 bases. This CDR3 spans 12 amino acids. Germline CDR1 reads DFQATT; CDR2 reads SNEGSKA (reference sequence). The CDR3 is CSAHRTEETQYF. CDR3 sequence (DNA): TGCAGTGCCCACCGGACTGAAGAGACCCAGTACTTC.

This clonotype has a count of ten or more. CDR3 region: CASSLGPPSGNNEQFF. CDR3 DNA: TGTGCCAGCAGCTTAGGACCTCCTAGCGGTAACAATGAGCAGTTCTTC. V is TRBV5-6 and J is TRBJ2-1; TRBD2 aligns across 7 bases. From germline, CDR1 is SGHDT and CDR2 YYEEEE. This CDR3 region has 16 residues. The junction had 10 bases not matched to a gene; V was cut back by 2 bases and J by 5 bases.